Listed below are T cell receptor beta chains from one sample, sequenced in a study of blood T cell repertoires in COVID-19. The protocol was immunoSEQ multiplex PCR, while the TCRdb copy is restricted to in-frame clones and leaves out a portion. This sample has a few hundred thousand clones; around 91% occur once, and the top ten carry approximately 12%. Sample: peripheral blood. The receptor set was obtained from a woman in her sixties or seventies with acute or convalescent COVID-19. CDR3s include the opening cysteine and the closing phenylalanine or tryptophan. The order of the fields is V gene, clone size, D gene, J gene, CDR3 DNA, CDR3 protein. D genes are given only for firm matches. Only some rows state a clone size, as once, few, many or a class for expanded clones.

v_call: TRBV3-1/TRBV3-2
clone_size: NA
d_call: NA
j_call: TRBJ1-1
cdr3_nt: TGTGCCAGCCTCCACTTGAACACTGAAGCTTTCTTT
cdr3_aa: CASLHLNTEAFF

v_call: TRBV12-3/TRBV12-4
clone_size: NA
d_call: NA
j_call: TRBJ1-1
cdr3_nt: TGTGCCAGCAGTAGACAGGCTGAAGCTTTCTTT
cdr3_aa: CASSRQAEAFF

v_call: TRBV3-1/TRBV3-2
clone_size: few
d_call: TRBD1
j_call: TRBJ2-7
cdr3_nt: TGTGCCAGCAGCCAAGATAGGGGTGGAGACAGGGGATCCTACGAGCAGTACTTC
cdr3_aa: CASSQDRGGDRGSYEQYF

v_call: TRBV28
clone_size: once
d_call: NA
j_call: TRBJ1-1
cdr3_nt: TGTGCCAGCCCCGCAAAGGGAGAGATGAACACTGAAGCTTTCTTT
cdr3_aa: CASPAKGEMNTEAFF

v_call: TRBV4-2
clone_size: NA
d_call: TRBD2
j_call: TRBJ2-7
cdr3_nt: TGTGCCAGCAGCCAAGATACTACTAGCGGGGGGTTAGCCTACGAGCAGTACTTC
cdr3_aa: CASSQDTTSGGLAYEQYF

v_call: TRBV5-6
clone_size: NA
d_call: NA
j_call: TRBJ2-1
cdr3_nt: TGTGCCAGCAGCTTGGCCGGGGTAACCTACAATGAGCAGTTCTTC
cdr3_aa: CASSLAGVTYNEQFF

v_call: TRBV9
clone_size: once
d_call: TRBD1
j_call: TRBJ1-2
cdr3_nt: TGTGCCAGCAGCCCGACCCCACAGGGGGCACGGGGCTACACCTTC
cdr3_aa: CASSPTPQGARGYTF

v_call: TRBV6-4
clone_size: NA
d_call: NA
j_call: TRBJ2-1
cdr3_nt: TGTGCCAGCAGTGACCAAAGGGCTAGCCGGAGCGCCTACAATGAGCAGTTCTTC
cdr3_aa: CASSDQRASRSAYNEQFF

v_call: TRBV6-5
clone_size: once
d_call: TRBD1
j_call: TRBJ2-4
cdr3_nt: TGTGCCAGCAGTTACGATCCAGGGGGAGCCAAAAACATTCAGTACTTC
cdr3_aa: CASSYDPGGAKNIQYF

v_call: TRBV9
clone_size: NA
d_call: TRBD2
j_call: TRBJ2-7
cdr3_nt: TGTGCCAGCAGCGTAGGGGAGGGCAGGTCCTACGAGCAGTACTTC
cdr3_aa: CASSVGEGRSYEQYF

v_call: TRBV10-2
clone_size: NA
d_call: TRBD2
j_call: TRBJ2-1
cdr3_nt: TGCGCCAGCAGTGAGTCCCGACTAGCGATCGGAAACAATGAGCAGTTCTTC
cdr3_aa: CASSESRLAIGNNEQFF

v_call: TRBV24-1
clone_size: NA
d_call: TRBD2
j_call: TRBJ2-1
cdr3_nt: TGTGCCACCAGTGATTACACCCATCCCCAGCGGGGGGGCTTGTTCTTC
cdr3_aa: CATSDYTHPQRGGLFF

v_call: TRBV5-4
clone_size: NA
d_call: TRBD1
j_call: TRBJ2-5
cdr3_nt: TGTGCCAGCAGCCGGACAGGGGACGAGACCCAGTACTTC
cdr3_aa: CASSRTGDETQYF

v_call: TRBV6-2/TRBV6-3
clone_size: NA
d_call: TRBD2
j_call: TRBJ2-5
cdr3_nt: TGTGCCAGCAGCCGTTCGATAGCGGGAGGGAAAGAGACCCAGTACTTC
cdr3_aa: CASSRSIAGGKETQYF

v_call: TRBV30
clone_size: NA
d_call: TRBD1
j_call: TRBJ1-1
cdr3_nt: TGTGCCCTTTACCCGAAAGGACAGGGGGCGAACACTGAAGCTTTCTTT
cdr3_aa: CALYPKGQGANTEAFF

v_call: TRBV21-1
clone_size: NA
d_call: NA
j_call: TRBJ2-1
cdr3_nt: TGTGCCAGCAGCAATCTTAGGGGGCCTTACAATGAGCAGTTCTTC
cdr3_aa: CASSNLRGPYNEQFF

v_call: TRBV28
clone_size: NA
d_call: NA
j_call: TRBJ2-3
cdr3_nt: TGTGCCAGCAGTTTGTGGGCGGATACGCAGTATTTT
cdr3_aa: CASSLWADTQYF

v_call: TRBV28
clone_size: NA
d_call: TRBD2
j_call: TRBJ2-7
cdr3_nt: TGTGCCAGCAGTTCCCGGGGACTAGCGGGAGTTCACGAGCAGTACTTC
cdr3_aa: CASSSRGLAGVHEQYF

v_call: TRBV5-4
clone_size: NA
d_call: NA
j_call: TRBJ1-1
cdr3_nt: TGTGCCAGCACCGAACCCGGGACTCCTGAAGCTTTCTTT
cdr3_aa: CASTEPGTPEAFF

v_call: TRBV3-1/TRBV3-2
clone_size: NA
d_call: NA
j_call: TRBJ1-1
cdr3_nt: TGTGCCAGCAGCCGGGGAGCTAACACTGAAGCTTTCTTT
cdr3_aa: CASSRGANTEAFF

v_call: TRBV6-5
clone_size: NA
d_call: TRBD1
j_call: TRBJ2-7
cdr3_nt: TGTGCCAGCAGTCGGACAGGGGTCTACGAGCAGTACTTC
cdr3_aa: CASSRTGVYEQYF

v_call: TRBV27
clone_size: NA
d_call: NA
j_call: TRBJ2-1
cdr3_nt: TGTGCCAGCAGTTTTCTCCGCCCCCAGGCCGGAGGAGTTACCGGTGAGCAGTTCTTC
cdr3_aa: CASSFLRPQAGGVTGEQFF

v_call: TRBV7-2
clone_size: NA
d_call: NA
j_call: TRBJ2-1
cdr3_nt: TGTGCCAGCAGCAGGAGGGGTCCCAATGAGCAGTTCTTC
cdr3_aa: CASSRRGPNEQFF

v_call: TRBV6-5
clone_size: NA
d_call: NA
j_call: TRBJ1-1
cdr3_nt: TGTGCCAGCAGCCCCCAGGGCCCCCGGGACACTGAAGCTTTCTTT
cdr3_aa: CASSPQGPRDTEAFF

v_call: TRBV5-1
clone_size: NA
d_call: NA
j_call: TRBJ2-7
cdr3_nt: TGCGCCAGCAGCTTGTTGGGGGGTGAGGAGCAGTACTTC
cdr3_aa: CASSLLGGEEQYF

v_call: TRBV5-8
clone_size: once
d_call: TRBD2
j_call: TRBJ2-7
cdr3_nt: TGTGCCAGCAGCTTACTAGCGGGCCCCTACGAGCAGTACTTC
cdr3_aa: CASSLLAGPYEQYF

v_call: TRBV7-3
clone_size: NA
d_call: NA
j_call: TRBJ2-2
cdr3_nt: TGTGCCAGCAGCTTAGGGGCGGGGGCAGGCGGGGAGCTGTTTTTT
cdr3_aa: CASSLGAGAGGELFF

v_call: TRBV6-2/TRBV6-3
clone_size: NA
d_call: TRBD1
j_call: TRBJ1-2
cdr3_nt: TGTGCCAGCAGTTGGACAGGCAACGCGGGGTATGGCTACACCTTC
cdr3_aa: CASSWTGNAGYGYTF

v_call: TRBV21-1
clone_size: NA
d_call: NA
j_call: TRBJ1-1
cdr3_nt: TGTGCCGGCGTCCCAGGGCGTCGGGACACTGAAGCTTTCTTT
cdr3_aa: CAGVPGRRDTEAFF

v_call: TRBV7-6
clone_size: NA
d_call: NA
j_call: TRBJ1-6
cdr3_nt: TGTGCCAGCAGCTTAGCGGCACAGTCTAATTCACCCCTCCACTTT
cdr3_aa: CASSLAAQSNSPLHF

v_call: TRBV4-3
clone_size: NA
d_call: NA
j_call: TRBJ1-6
cdr3_nt: TGCGCCAGCAGCGAAGGGCACAGCTATAATTCACCCCTCCACTTT
cdr3_aa: CASSEGHSYNSPLHF

v_call: TRBV19
clone_size: NA
d_call: TRBD1
j_call: TRBJ1-1
cdr3_nt: TGTGCCAGTAGTCTTATATGGACAGGGAAAGGGGACACTGAAGCTTTCTTT
cdr3_aa: CASSLIWTGKGDTEAFF

v_call: TRBV2
clone_size: NA
d_call: NA
j_call: TRBJ1-3
cdr3_nt: TGTGCCAGCAGTGAAATCGGGGGGACTGGAAACACCATATATTTT
cdr3_aa: CASSEIGGTGNTIYF

v_call: TRBV18
clone_size: NA
d_call: TRBD1
j_call: TRBJ1-3
cdr3_nt: TGTGCCAGCTCACCACTAGACAGGGCTGGAAACACCATATATTTT
cdr3_aa: CASSPLDRAGNTIYF

v_call: TRBV15
clone_size: NA
d_call: NA
j_call: TRBJ2-1
cdr3_nt: TGTGCCACCAGCAGAGACCGAGGGAGCGGTGAGCAGTTCTTC
cdr3_aa: CATSRDRGSGEQFF

v_call: TRBV7-9
clone_size: few
d_call: TRBD2
j_call: TRBJ2-3
cdr3_nt: TGTGCCAGCAGCCGGGAGGGGTCCACAGATACGCAGTATTTT
cdr3_aa: CASSREGSTDTQYF

v_call: TRBV19
clone_size: NA
d_call: NA
j_call: TRBJ1-6
cdr3_nt: TGTGCCAGTAGTTATCTATCAGGGATGAGCTCCTATAATTCACCCCTCCACTTT
cdr3_aa: CASSYLSGMSSYNSPLHF

v_call: TRBV4-1
clone_size: NA
d_call: NA
j_call: TRBJ2-7
cdr3_nt: TGCGCCAGCAGCCGAGGCGGTTTCGTTTACGAGCAGTACTTC
cdr3_aa: CASSRGGFVYEQYF

v_call: TRBV28
clone_size: NA
d_call: TRBD2
j_call: TRBJ2-3
cdr3_nt: TGTGCCAGCAGGTTCTTCTCCACTAGCGGGAGGTTTCGCACAGATACGCAGTATTTT
cdr3_aa: CASRFFSTSGRFRTDTQYF

v_call: TRBV5-1
clone_size: NA
d_call: NA
j_call: TRBJ2-2
cdr3_nt: TGCGCCAGCAGCTTGGGCCTTATTACTCGGTTAACGAACACCGGGGAGCTGTTTTTT
cdr3_aa: CASSLGLITRLTNTGELFF

v_call: TRBV7-3
clone_size: NA
d_call: TRBD1
j_call: TRBJ2-5
cdr3_nt: TGTGCCAGCAGCTTAGGGGACAGTTTAAGGGAGACCCAGTACTTC
cdr3_aa: CASSLGDSLRETQYF

v_call: TRBV6-6
clone_size: NA
d_call: NA
j_call: TRBJ2-7
cdr3_nt: TGTGCCAGCAGTCCTCCCCCTCCCTACGAGCAGTACTTC
cdr3_aa: CASSPPPPYEQYF

v_call: TRBV7-8
clone_size: NA
d_call: NA
j_call: TRBJ1-1
cdr3_nt: TGTGCCAGCAATACGAGGGGGGGGTCCCCACGGAGGGCTTTCTTT
cdr3_aa: CASNTRGGSPRRAFF

v_call: TRBV5-1
clone_size: NA
d_call: TRBD1
j_call: TRBJ2-2
cdr3_nt: TGCGCCAGCAGAGGGACAGGAAAAGGGACCGGGGAGCTGTTTTTT
cdr3_aa: CASRGTGKGTGELFF

v_call: TRBV28
clone_size: NA
d_call: NA
j_call: TRBJ1-4
cdr3_nt: TGTGCCAGCAGTCAGAACAGTGATGAAAAACTGTTTTTT
cdr3_aa: CASSQNSDEKLFF

v_call: TRBV10-3
clone_size: once
d_call: NA
j_call: TRBJ2-5
cdr3_nt: TGTGCCATCAGTGAGTCGAGGATGACAGGAGAAGAGACCCAGTACTTC
cdr3_aa: CAISESRMTGEETQYF

v_call: TRBV11-2
clone_size: NA
d_call: TRBD1
j_call: TRBJ2-7
cdr3_nt: TGTGCCAGCAGCTTGCCTGGACAGGGGGTAGGATCCTACGAGCAGTACTTC
cdr3_aa: CASSLPGQGVGSYEQYF